One and the same sample provided the 18 T cell receptor beta chains below, sequenced in a study of PD-1 blockade in classical Hodgkin lymphoma. In every patient, relapse followed autologous stem cell transplantation, while exposure to brentuximab vedotin differed. Data came from immunoSEQ multiplex PCR; TCRdb stores just in-frame clones and leaves some out. Of about 97,000 clones in the sample, around four fifths were seen once. This specimen consisted of peripheral blood mononuclear cells (PBMCs), obtained at baseline. The receptors were sampled from a human donor with classical Hodgkin lymphoma.

The chain carries TRBV7-8 and TRBJ2-1; D perhaps matches TRBD1 (6 bases). Germline CDR1 is SGHVS and CDR2 is FQNEAQ. Trimming took off 5 bases at V and 4 bases at J, with 21 bases between the two ends. The CDR3 covers 17 residues. The CDR3 here is CASSLDSGTPGYNEQFF. In DNA form, the CDR3 reads TGTGCCAGCAGCCTTGACTCCGGGACACCAGGTTACAATGAGCAGTTCTTC.

The CDR3: CATSAAGTLHYEQYF. The CDR3 nucleotides are TGTGCCACCAGCGCAGCAGGGACATTACACTACGAGCAGTACTTC. The gene calls are TRBV15 and TRBJ2-7, with D perhaps TRBD1 (6 bases). CDR3 size: 15 residues. Looked up from germline, CDR1 is LNHNV and CDR2 is YYDKDF (reference sequence). Between the trimmed V and J ends, which lost 5 bases and 3 bases, there was a span of 17 bases.

Details on this clone: At the DNA level, this CDR3 is encoded by other sequences in the same sample as well. V and J are TRBV19 and TRBJ2-3; D not certain. This CDR3 is built from 14 residues. Germline CDR1 reads LNHDA; CDR2 reads SQIVND (reference sequence). The ends were cut back, 1 base at V and 4 bases at J, with 9 bases in the middle. As DNA, the CDR3 is TGTGCCAGTAGTATAGGAGGTAGCTCAGATACGCAGTATTTT. It translates to CASSIGGSSDTQYF.

This clone was seen a handful of times. The gene calls are TRBV7-6 and TRBJ2-5; weak D call: TRBD1 (5 bases). The V gene lost 5 bases and the J gene lost 0 bases, with 16 bases spanning the gap. The CDR3 covers 16 residues. Germline-derived CDR1 and CDR2 are SGHVS and FNYEAQ. The CDR3 DNA reads as TGTGCCAGCAGCCGGCTGGGTGGGGCGAACCAAGAGACCCAGTACTTC. This translates into CASSRLGGANQETQYF.

The CDR3 bases are TGTGCCACCACCTGGGGACAGCGAAGCACAGATACGCAGTATTTT. Translation: CATTWGQRSTDTQYF. The V call is TRBV15, the J call TRBJ2-3; 7 bases align to TRBD1. The CDR3 has 15 amino acids. Germline V gene data show CDR1 as LNHNV and CDR2 as YYDKDF (reference sequence). V lost 7 bases, J lost 0 bases, and 7 bases stayed unmatched. The variable domain in full, completed from reference TRBV15 and TRBJ2-3, reads DAMVIQNPRYQVTQFGKPVTLSCSQTLNHNVMYWYQQKSSQAPKLLFHYYDKDFNNEADTPDNFQSRRPNTSFCFLDIRSPGLGDTAMYLCATTWGQRSTDTQYFGPGTRLTVL.

The chain combines TRBV30 with TRBJ2-5, with D hard to call. There are 14 residues in the CDR3. Germline CDR1 reads GTSNPN; CDR2 reads SVGIG (reference sequence). V lost 5 bases to trimming and J lost 5 bases, with 18 bases between them. The CDR3 is CAWHSPRSVETQYF. In DNA, the CDR3 is TGTGCCTGGCATTCACCGAGGTCCGTGGAGACCCAGTACTTC.

This rearrangement joins TRBV6-1 to TRBJ2-5, with a weak D call TRBD1 (6 bases). The CDR3 has 15 amino acids. CDR1 and CDR2 (germline): MNHNS, SASEGT. V lost 2 bases, J lost 7 bases, and 17 bases lay in between. CDR3 DNA: TGTGCCAGCAGTGAACTGGCAGGGGACCAGACGACCCAGTACTTC. Translating gives CASSELAGDQTTQYF.

The chain has TRBV7-3 and TRBJ2-5; perhaps TRBD2 as D (6 bases). The CDR3 is 13 amino acids. The germline V and J ends were trimmed by 4 bases and 1 base, with 7 bases remaining between them. Germline lookup yields CDR1 SGHTA and CDR2 FQGTGA. Here the CDR3 DNA reads TGTGCCAGCAGCTCTAGCGTCCAAGAGACCCAGTACTTC. Residues: CASSSSVQETQYF. The full variable domain, with the rest looked up from reference TRBV7-3 and TRBJ2-5, is GAGVSQTPSNKVTEKGKYVELRCDPISGHTALYWYRQSLGQGPEFLIYFQGTGAADDSGLPNDRFFAVRPEGSVSTLKIQRTERGDSAVYLCASSSSVQETQYFGPGTRLLVL.

V is TRBV6-5 and J is TRBJ1-3; D is uncertain. The germline CDR1 and CDR2 sequences are MNHEY and SVGAGI. CDR3 length: 14 residues. Deletions cut 6 bases from V and 1 base from J, with 10 bases between. The CDR3 is CASRPLGSGNTIYF. The CDR3 nucleotides read TGTGCCAGCAGACCCTTGGGGTCTGGAAACACCATATATTTT.

The V call is TRBV7-6, the J call TRBJ2-5; unclear D gene. The length of the CDR3 is 14 residues. Trimming shortened V by 3 bases and J by 1 base, and 9 bases separated the two germline ends. Germline V gene sequence: CDR1 SGHVS, CDR2 FNYEAQ. CDR3 loop: CASSLDPVQETQYF. DNA of the CDR3: TGTGCCAGCAGCTTGGACCCCGTCCAAGAGACCCAGTACTTC.

The gene calls are TRBV19 and TRBJ2-1; 8 bases fit TRBD2. This CDR3 region has 16 residues. V lost 8 bases to trimming and J lost 0 bases; unmatched junction nucleotides: 9. From germline, CDR1 is LNHDA and CDR2 SQIVND (reference sequence). The chain's CDR3 is CASWEGSGSSYNEQFF. The CDR3 bases are TGTGCCAGTTGGGAGGGCAGCGGGAGCTCCTACAATGAGCAGTTCTTC.

The V call is TRBV27, the J call TRBJ2-7; 7 nucleotides agree with TRBD1. This CDR3 comprises 15 residues. Losses at the gene ends were 2 bases for V and 4 bases for J; bases not matched to a gene: 8. Germline CDR1 reads MNHEY; CDR2 reads SMNVEV (reference sequence). The CDR3 DNA reads TGTGCCAGCAGTTTACAAGGGGGCAGAGGGTACGAGCAGTACTTC. Translation: CASSLQGGRGYEQYF.

In DNA form, the CDR3 reads TGTGCCAGCAGCGACACTAGCGGGAGTGGGGAGACCCAGTACTTC. Protein: CASSDTSGSGETQYF. The chain couples TRBV5-4 to TRBJ2-5, with 11 bases matching TRBD2. CDR1 and CDR2 from the germline V gene are SGHNT and YYREEE (reference sequence). This CDR3 is built from 15 residues. J gave up 5 bases and V 4 bases, and 7 bases lay outside the gene matches. Looking up the rest from reference TRBV5-4 and TRBJ2-5 gives the full variable domain: ETGVTQSPTHLIKTRGQQVTLRCSSQSGHNTVSWYQQALGQGPQFIFQYYREEENGRGNFPPRFSGLQFPNYSSELNVNALELDDSALYLCASSDTSGSGETQYFGPGTRLLVL.

The chain links TRBV11-3 to TRBJ2-3; unclear D gene. The germline V gene has CDR1 SGHNT and CDR2 YENEEA. The V end was cut by 5 bases, the J end by 1 base, with 10 bases between. The CDR3 length is 14 residues. The CDR3 DNA is TGTGCCAGCAGCCCAAGCCCAGGCACAGATACGCAGTATTTT. Protein product: CASSPSPGTDTQYF.

The chain joins TRBV12-5 to TRBJ2-7, with D perhaps TRBD2 (6 bases). The germline V gene encodes CDR1 LGHNT and CDR2 FRNRAP. This CDR3 has 12 amino acids. Trimming pared 4 bases from V and 5 bases from J, leaving 9 bases between. The DNA for the CDR3 is TGTGCTAGTGGTTGGTCGGGAGACGAGCAGTACTTC. This encodes CASGWSGDEQYF.

The J gene is TRBJ2-7, the V gene TRBV6-6; TRBD2 agrees at 14 bases. Losses at the gene ends were 4 bases for V and 4 bases for J; bases not matched to a gene: 3. Per the germline V gene, CDR1 is MNHNY and CDR2 is SVGAGI (reference sequence). This CDR3 has 15 amino acids. The CDR3 DNA is TGTGCCAGCAGTTCGGGACTAGCGGGAGCGTACGAGCAGTACTTC. Translated: CASSSGLAGAYEQYF.

This chain connects TRBV28 to TRBJ2-7; D may match TRBD1 or TRBD2 (5 bases each). Trimming stripped 4 bases from V and 0 bases from J, with 13 bases between. The CDR3 contains 15 residues. Germline loops: CDR1 MDHEN, CDR2 SYDVKM. CDR3 sequence: CASSSTGTVSYEQYF. CDR3 DNA sequence: TGTGCCAGCAGTTCCACCGGGACGGTCTCCTACGAGCAGTACTTC.

This clone was seen only once. The chain combines TRBV6-6 with TRBJ2-7, with TRBD1 matching over 10 bases. This CDR3 has 16 amino acids. Germline CDR1 MNHNY, CDR2 SVGAGI (reference sequence). Trimming removed 0 bases from V and 2 bases from J; junction bases left unmatched: 4. This chain's CDR3 is CASSYSGQGTPYEQYF. In DNA form, the CDR3 reads TGTGCCAGCAGTTACTCGGGACAGGGGACTCCCTACGAGCAGTACTTC.